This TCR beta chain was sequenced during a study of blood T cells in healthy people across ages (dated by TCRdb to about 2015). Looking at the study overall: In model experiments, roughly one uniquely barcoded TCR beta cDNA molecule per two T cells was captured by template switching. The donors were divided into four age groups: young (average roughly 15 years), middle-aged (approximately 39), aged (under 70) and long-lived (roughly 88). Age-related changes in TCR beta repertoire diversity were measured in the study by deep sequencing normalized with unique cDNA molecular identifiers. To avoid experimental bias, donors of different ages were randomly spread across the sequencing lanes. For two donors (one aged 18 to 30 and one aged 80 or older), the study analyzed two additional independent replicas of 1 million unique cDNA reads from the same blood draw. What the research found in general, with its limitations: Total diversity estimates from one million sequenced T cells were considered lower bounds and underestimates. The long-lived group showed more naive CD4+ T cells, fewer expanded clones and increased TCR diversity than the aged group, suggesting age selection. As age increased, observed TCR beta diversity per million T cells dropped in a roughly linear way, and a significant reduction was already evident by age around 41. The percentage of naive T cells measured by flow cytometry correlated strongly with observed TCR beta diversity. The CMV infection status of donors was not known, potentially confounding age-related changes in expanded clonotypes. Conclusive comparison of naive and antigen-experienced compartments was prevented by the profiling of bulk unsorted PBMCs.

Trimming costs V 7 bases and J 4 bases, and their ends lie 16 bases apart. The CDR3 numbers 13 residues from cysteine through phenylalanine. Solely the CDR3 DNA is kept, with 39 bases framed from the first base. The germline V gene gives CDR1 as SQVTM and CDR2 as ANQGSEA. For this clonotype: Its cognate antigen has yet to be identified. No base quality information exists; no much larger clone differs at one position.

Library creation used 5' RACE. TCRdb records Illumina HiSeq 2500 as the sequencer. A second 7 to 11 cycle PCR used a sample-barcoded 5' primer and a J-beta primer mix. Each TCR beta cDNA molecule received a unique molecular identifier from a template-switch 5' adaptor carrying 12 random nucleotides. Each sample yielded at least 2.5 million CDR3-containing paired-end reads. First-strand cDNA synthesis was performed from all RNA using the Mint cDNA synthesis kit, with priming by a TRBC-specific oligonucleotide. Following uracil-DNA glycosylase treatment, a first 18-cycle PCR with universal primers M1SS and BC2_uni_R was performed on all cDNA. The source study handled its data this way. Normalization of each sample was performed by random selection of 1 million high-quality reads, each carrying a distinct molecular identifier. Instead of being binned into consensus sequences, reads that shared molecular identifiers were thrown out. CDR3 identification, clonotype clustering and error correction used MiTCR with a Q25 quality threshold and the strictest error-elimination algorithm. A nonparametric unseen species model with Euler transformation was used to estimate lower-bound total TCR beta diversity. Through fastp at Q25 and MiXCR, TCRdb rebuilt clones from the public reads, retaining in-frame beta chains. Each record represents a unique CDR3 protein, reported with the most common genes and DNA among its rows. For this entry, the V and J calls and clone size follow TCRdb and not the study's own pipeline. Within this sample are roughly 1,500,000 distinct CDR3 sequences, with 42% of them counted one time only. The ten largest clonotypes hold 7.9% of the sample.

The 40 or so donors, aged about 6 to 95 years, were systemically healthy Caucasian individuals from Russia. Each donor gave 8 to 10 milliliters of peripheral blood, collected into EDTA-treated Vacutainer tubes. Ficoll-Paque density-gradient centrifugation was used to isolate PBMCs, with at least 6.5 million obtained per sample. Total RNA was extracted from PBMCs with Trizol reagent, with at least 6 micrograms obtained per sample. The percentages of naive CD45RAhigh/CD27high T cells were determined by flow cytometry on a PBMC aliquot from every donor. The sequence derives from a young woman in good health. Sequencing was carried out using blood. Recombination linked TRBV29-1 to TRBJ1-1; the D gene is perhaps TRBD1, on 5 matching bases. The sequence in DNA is TGCAGCGCCTCAAGGCAGGGTGGCACTGAAGCTTTCTTT. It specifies CSASRQGGTEAFF.